The 21 T cell receptor beta chains below all came from one sample that was sequenced in a study of blood T cell repertoires in COVID-19. The repertoire was sequenced with immunoSEQ multiplex PCR; TCRdb's copy has only in-frame clones and lacks some. The sample lists 29,000 or so clones, 80% to 90% occurring once. The sequenced sample was peripheral blood. The receptors derive from a human donor in a cohort sampled during active COVID-19.

The chain uses TRBV28 and TRBJ1-3; perhaps TRBD1 as D (5 bases). Trimming stripped 5 bases from V and 1 base from J, with 9 bases between. CDR1 MDHEN and CDR2 SYDVKM come from the germline V gene. This CDR3 is 14 amino acids long. For the CDR3, the DNA is TGTGCCAGCAGTACCCCAGGGTCTGGAAACACCATATATTTT. Translation gives CASSTPGSGNTIYF.

The chain uses TRBV6-5 and TRBJ2-5, with D perhaps TRBD1 (5 bases). Germline-derived CDR1 and CDR2 are MNHEY and SVGAGI. The CDR3 sequence is 15 residues long. The V gene lost 6 bases and the J gene lost 7 bases, with 21 bases spanning the gap. For the CDR3, the DNA is TGTGCCAGCAGAGACTCAGGGCAGGGATTAGGGACCCAGTACTTC. This sequence encodes CASRDSGQGLGTQYF.

The gene calls are TRBV5-3 and TRBJ2-5; 10 positions match TRBD1. TRBV5-3 is known as an ORF, though its function is uncertain. The CDR3 covers 20 residues. J gave up 9 bases and V 4 bases, and 27 bases lay outside the gene matches. CDR3 region: CARSRDRGPEGGMVVVSQYF. CDR3 DNA: TGTGCCAGAAGCCGGGACAGGGGCCCAGAGGGGGGAATGGTTGTGGTGTCCCAGTACTTC.

This chain uses TRBV19 with TRBJ1-5, with 7 nucleotides matching TRBD1. Unmatched junction bases numbered 8, after V lost 4 bases and J lost 2 bases. CDR3 length equals 16 residues. Per the germline V gene, CDR1 is LNHDA and CDR2 is SQIVND (reference sequence). This CDR3 is CASSTPRGVGNQPQHF. The CDR3 DNA reads as TGTGCCAGTAGTACACCCAGGGGGGTCGGCAATCAGCCCCAGCATTTT.

This CDR3 is CASSYGFKREETQYF. The CDR3 DNA sequence: TGTGCCAGCAGTTACGGATTTAAGCGGGAAGAGACCCAGTACTTC. The J gene is TRBJ2-5, the V gene TRBV6-5; possible D gene TRBD2, 6 bases. The CDR3 covers 15 residues. Looked up from germline, CDR1 is MNHEY and CDR2 is SVGAGI. V shed 2 bases and J shed 3 bases, with 13 bases lying between them.

The rearrangement links TRBV28 to TRBJ2-5, with D perhaps TRBD2 (5 bases). Between the trimmed V and J ends, which lost 2 bases and 1 base, there was a span of 11 bases. Germline V lookup: CDR1 MDHEN, CDR2 SYDVKM. There are 15 residues in the CDR3. The CDR3 region is CASSLPQAGQETQYF. The CDR3 coding sequence is TGTGCCAGCAGTTTACCGCAGGCGGGCCAAGAGACCCAGTACTTC.

This chain connects TRBV3-1 (or the pseudogene TRBV3-2) to TRBJ1-2, with no clear D. The germline gives CDR1 LGHDT, CDR2 YNNKEL (reference sequence). With 4 bases removed from V and 0 bases from J, the gap between germline ends came to 9 bases. The CDR3 consists of 14 residues. The chain's CDR3 is CASSLSQANYGYTF. The CDR3 coding sequence is TGTGCCAGCAGCCTATCACAAGCTAACTATGGCTACACCTTC.

The chain recombines TRBV2 with TRBJ1-4; D is possibly TRBD1 (6 bases). V was trimmed by 6 bases and J by 0 bases, leaving 8 bases between them. Germline values: CDR1 SNHLY, CDR2 FYNNEI. CDR3 length: 14 amino acids. The CDR3 loop is CASRSGATNEKLFF. CDR3 sequence (DNA): TGTGCCAGCAGGTCAGGGGCAACTAATGAAAAACTGTTTTTT. Drawing the rest from reference TRBV2 and TRBJ1-4, the complete variable domain is EPEVTQTPSHQVTQMGQEVILRCVPISNHLYFYWYRQILGQKVEFLVSFYNNEISEKSEIFDDQFSVERPDGSNFTLKIRSTKLEDSAMYFCASRSGATNEKLFFGSGTQLSVL.

The rearrangement uses TRBV7-9 and TRBJ2-7; the D gene is possibly TRBD1 (6 bases). The length of the CDR3 is 16 residues. From germline, CDR1 is SEHNR and CDR2 FQNEAQ (reference sequence). Trimming shortened V by 4 bases and J by 6 bases, and 22 bases separated the two germline ends. CDR3 amino acids: CASSSGGGGQKGEQYF. As DNA, the CDR3 is TGTGCCAGCAGCTCCGGCGGTGGGGGCCAAAAGGGCGAGCAGTACTTC.

The V gene is TRBV7-8, the J gene TRBJ2-1; TRBD1 agrees at 10 bases. The CDR3 covers 18 residues. Losses at the gene ends were 3 bases for V and 8 bases for J; bases not matched to a gene: 16. Germline V lookup: CDR1 SGHVS, CDR2 FQNEAQ. DNA for the CDR3: TGTGCCAGCAGCTTCCTACTTTCCGGGACAGGGGTTGTCGATGAGCAGTTCTTC. Its translation: CASSFLLSGTGVVDEQFF.

The gene calls are TRBV21-1 and TRBJ1-2. TRBV21-1 represents a pseudogene. The CDR3 runs 15 residues. The DNA of the CDR3 is TGTGCCAGCAGCAAAGCGCGGGCAGGGCGGGGTGGCTACACCTTC. This translates into CASSKARAGRGGYTF.

This clone was counted a few times. This chain links TRBV7-2 with TRBJ2-3; 10 nucleotides match TRBD2. This CDR3 has 16 residues. The trim removed 5 bases at V and 5 bases at J, leaving 10 bases unmatched. Germline V gene data show CDR1 as SGHTA and CDR2 as FQGNSA. DNA of the CDR3: TGTGCCAGCAGCCTTTACTCTAGCGGGGGTTTAGATACGCAGTATTTT. It yields the protein CASSLYSSGGLDTQYF.

Concerning this clone: An end of the junction does not agree with germline; a read error may underlie this. The chain recombines TRBV4-3 with TRBJ2-3; a weak D match, TRBD1 (5 bases). Germline loops: CDR1 LGHNA, CDR2 YSLEER. The CDR3 length is 13 residues. In DNA, the CDR3 is TGCGCCAGCAGCCAAGCGCTACTCCAGGGCTGGCATTTT. Protein sequence: CASSQALLQGWHF.

The chain links TRBV4-2 to TRBJ1-6, with D possibly being TRBD1 (5 bases). The germline V and J ends were trimmed by 1 base and 7 bases, with 14 bases remaining between them. The CDR3 runs to 16 residues. CDR1 is LGHNA and CDR2 is YNFKEQ in the germline V gene. DNA for the CDR3: TGTGCCAGCAGCCAAGTGGAATCCGGGGGAAATTCACCCCTCCACTTT. Amino acid sequence: CASSQVESGGNSPLHF.

The CDR3 reads CASSIDPGQGAGNTIYF. The CDR3 DNA reads as TGTGCCAGTAGTATAGATCCGGGACAGGGAGCTGGAAACACCATATATTTT. V usage is TRBV19 and J usage is TRBJ1-3; 9 positions match TRBD1. The junction had 5 bases not matched to a gene; V was cut back by 0 bases and J by 2 bases. This CDR3 has 17 residues. CDR1 is LNHDA and CDR2 is SQIVND in the germline V gene (reference sequence).

In DNA form, the CDR3 reads TGTGCCAGTAGTTGGACAGGCTCGAACACCGGGGAGCTGTTTTTT. The encoded protein is CASSWTGSNTGELFF. The chain employs TRBV19 and TRBJ2-2; 7 bases are a match to TRBD1. The trim removed 5 bases at V and 0 bases at J, leaving 3 bases unmatched. This CDR3 region has 15 residues. Germline values: CDR1 LNHDA, CDR2 SQIVND (reference sequence).

The rearrangement uses TRBV9 and TRBJ2-3; weak D call: TRBD1 (6 bases). V was clipped by 3 bases and J by 0 bases, with 17 bases between them. The CDR3 has 17 residues. Germline V CDR1 and CDR2: SGDLS, YYNGEE. Here the CDR3 reads CASSALQGGTSTDTQYF. The CDR3 nucleotides read TGTGCCAGCAGCGCGCTACAGGGCGGCACAAGCACAGATACGCAGTATTTT.

DNA for the CDR3: TGTGCCAGTAGTATGGGCCTAGCTGAGACCCAGTACTTC. Translation gives CASSMGLAETQYF. The V call is TRBV19, the J call TRBJ2-5; a weak D match, TRBD2 (5 bases). V was cut by 3 bases and J by 5 bases, with 10 bases left in between. Germline V lookup: CDR1 LNHDA, CDR2 SQIVND (reference sequence). This CDR3 has 13 amino acids.

The chain combines TRBV18 with TRBJ2-2; 9 bases are shared with TRBD1. Germline CDR1 KGHSH, CDR2 LQKENI. The V gene end was trimmed by 6 bases and the J gene end by 4 bases; junction bases not matched to a gene: 9. The CDR3 is 16 amino acids. CDR3 protein: CASSRELDRGTGELFF. The DNA for the CDR3 is TGTGCCAGCTCCCGCGAATTGGACAGGGGCACCGGGGAGCTGTTTTTT.

The rearrangement joins TRBV6-1 to TRBJ2-3, with 11 bases identical to TRBD2. J gave up 6 bases and V 0 bases, and 5 bases lay outside the gene matches. This CDR3 contains 16 residues. Germline V lookup: CDR1 MNHNS, CDR2 SASEGT. The CDR3 reads CASSEARIAGGDTQYF. The CDR3 region has the DNA TGTGCCAGCAGTGAAGCGCGGATAGCGGGGGGGGATACGCAGTATTTT.

This chain uses TRBV3-1 (or the pseudogene TRBV3-2) with TRBJ2-5, with TRBD2 identical over 8 bases. Germline loops: CDR1 LGHDT, CDR2 YNNKEL (reference sequence). The CDR3 contains 15 residues. The J segment lost 2 bases and the V segment lost 4 bases, leaving 6 bases of the junction unmatched. CDR3 in DNA: TGTGCCAGCAGCCCAATAGCGGGGACACAAGAGACCCAGTACTTC. Translation: CASSPIAGTQETQYF.